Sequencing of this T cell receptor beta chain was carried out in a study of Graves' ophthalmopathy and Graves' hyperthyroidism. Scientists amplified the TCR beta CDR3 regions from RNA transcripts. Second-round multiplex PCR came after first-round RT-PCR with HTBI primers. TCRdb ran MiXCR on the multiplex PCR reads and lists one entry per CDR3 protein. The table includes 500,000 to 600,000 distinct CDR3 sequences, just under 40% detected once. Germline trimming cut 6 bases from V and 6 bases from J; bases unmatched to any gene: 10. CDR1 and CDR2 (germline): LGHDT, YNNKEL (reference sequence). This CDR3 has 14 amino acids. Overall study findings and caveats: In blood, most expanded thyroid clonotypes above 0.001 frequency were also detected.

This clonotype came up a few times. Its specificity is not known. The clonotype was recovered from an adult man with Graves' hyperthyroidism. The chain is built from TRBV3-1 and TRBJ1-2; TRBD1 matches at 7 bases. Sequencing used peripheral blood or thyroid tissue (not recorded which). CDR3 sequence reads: CASSLMAQGDGYTF. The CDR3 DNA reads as TGTGCCAGCAGTCTAATGGCGCAGGGGGATGGCTACACCTTC.